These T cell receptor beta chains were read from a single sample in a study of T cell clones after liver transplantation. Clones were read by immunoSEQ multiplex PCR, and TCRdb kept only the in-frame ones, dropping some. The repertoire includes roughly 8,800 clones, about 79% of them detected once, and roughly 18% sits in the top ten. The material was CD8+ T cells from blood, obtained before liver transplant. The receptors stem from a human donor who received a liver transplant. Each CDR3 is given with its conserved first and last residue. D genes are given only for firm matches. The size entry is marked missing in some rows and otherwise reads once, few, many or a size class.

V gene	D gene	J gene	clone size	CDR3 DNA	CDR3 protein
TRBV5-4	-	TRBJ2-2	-	TGTGCCAGCGGACCCGGGGGGAACACCGGGGAGCTGTTTTTT	CASGPGGNTGELFF
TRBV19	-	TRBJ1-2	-	TGTGCCAGTACCACAGACGGAACCGCTTATGGCTACACCTTC	CASTTDGTAYGYTF
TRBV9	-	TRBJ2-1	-	TGTGCCAGCACCAGTAGCTCCTACAATGAGCAGTTCTTC	CASTSSSYNEQFF
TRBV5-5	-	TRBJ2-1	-	TGTGCCAGCAGCTTGGTTCTAGTAACACACAATGAGCAGTTCTTC	CASSLVLVTHNEQFF
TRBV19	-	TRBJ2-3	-	TGTGCCAGTAGTATAGATCGAGACATCGCCGGTACGCAGTATTTT	CASSIDRDIAGTQYF
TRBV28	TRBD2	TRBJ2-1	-	TGTGCCAGCAGTTCCCGACTAGCGGAAAATGAGCAGTTCTTC	CASSSRLAENEQFF
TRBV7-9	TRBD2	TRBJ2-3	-	TGTGCCAGCAGCCTAGCGGGAAACCTAGCAGATACGCAGTATTTT	CASSLAGNLADTQYF
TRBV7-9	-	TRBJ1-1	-	TGTGCCAGCAGCTTAGGTGGCGGCCTGAACACTGAAGCTTTCTTT	CASSLGGGLNTEAFF
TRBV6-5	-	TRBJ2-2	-	TGTGCCAGCAGGCCCGATACGAACACCGGGGAGCTGTTTTTT	CASRPDTNTGELFF
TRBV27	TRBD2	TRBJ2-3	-	TGTGCCACCCGGACTAGCGGGGGGCTAAATCCCACAGATACGCAGTATTTT	CATRTSGGLNPTDTQYF
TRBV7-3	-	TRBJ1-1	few	TGTGCCAGCAGCTTAGCTGGCGGTAACACTGAAGCTTTCTTT	CASSLAGGNTEAFF
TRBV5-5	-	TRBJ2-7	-	TGTGCCAGCAGCTCTAGCTCCTACGAGCAGTACTTC	CASSSSSYEQYF
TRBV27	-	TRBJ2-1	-	TGTGCCAGCAGCCCAGAATGGACAGACTCCTACAATGAGCAGTTCTTC	CASSPEWTDSYNEQFF
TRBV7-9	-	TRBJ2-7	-	TGTGCCAGCAGCTTAGGATCCGTCCCGTACGAGCAGTACTTC	CASSLGSVPYEQYF
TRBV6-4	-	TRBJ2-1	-	TGTGCCAGCAGTGAACGGGGGGCACGGGGCTACAATGAGCAGTTCTTC	CASSERGARGYNEQFF
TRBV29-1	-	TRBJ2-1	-	TGCAGCCCCCAAGGGTTAGCGGAACCCTACAATGAGCAGTTCTTC	CSPQGLAEPYNEQFF
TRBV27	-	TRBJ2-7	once	TGTGCCAGCAGTTTCTCCGGGGGAAGGGAGCAGTACTTC	CASSFSGGREQYF
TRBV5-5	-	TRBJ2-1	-	TGTGCCAGCAGCTTGAATGAGCAGTTCTTC	CASSLNEQFF
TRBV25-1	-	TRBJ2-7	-	TGTGCCAGCACCGGGGCCTACGAGCAGTACTTC	CASTGAYEQYF
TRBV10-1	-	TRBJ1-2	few	TGCGCCAGCAGTGATGGTGGTGGCTACACCTTC	CASSDGGGYTF
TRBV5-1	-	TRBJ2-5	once	TGCGCCAGCAGCTTGTTGCCGGCCGAGACCCAGTACTTC	CASSLLPAETQYF
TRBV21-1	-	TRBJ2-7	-	TGTGCCAGAGGAGGGGTATGCGCAGGCGAGCAGTACTTC	CARGGVCAGEQYF
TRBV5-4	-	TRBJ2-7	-	TGTGCCAGCAGCTTCCGCTTGGACTACGAGCAGTACTTC	CASSFRLDYEQYF
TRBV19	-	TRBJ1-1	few	TGTGCCAGTAGTCCCCGTGGCAGTCTGATCATGAACACTGAAGCTTTCTTT	CASSPRGSLIMNTEAFF